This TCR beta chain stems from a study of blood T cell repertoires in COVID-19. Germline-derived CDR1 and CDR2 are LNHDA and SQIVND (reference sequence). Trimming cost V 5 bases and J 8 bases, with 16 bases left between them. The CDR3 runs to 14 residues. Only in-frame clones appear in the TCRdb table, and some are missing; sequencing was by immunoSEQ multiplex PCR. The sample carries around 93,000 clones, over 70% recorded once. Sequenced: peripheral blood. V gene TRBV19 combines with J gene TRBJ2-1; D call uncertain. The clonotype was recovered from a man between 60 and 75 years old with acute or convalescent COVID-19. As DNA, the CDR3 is TGTGCCAGTAGTCCTAGGAGTTTATGGGATGAGCAGTTCTTC. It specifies CASSPRSLWDEQFF.